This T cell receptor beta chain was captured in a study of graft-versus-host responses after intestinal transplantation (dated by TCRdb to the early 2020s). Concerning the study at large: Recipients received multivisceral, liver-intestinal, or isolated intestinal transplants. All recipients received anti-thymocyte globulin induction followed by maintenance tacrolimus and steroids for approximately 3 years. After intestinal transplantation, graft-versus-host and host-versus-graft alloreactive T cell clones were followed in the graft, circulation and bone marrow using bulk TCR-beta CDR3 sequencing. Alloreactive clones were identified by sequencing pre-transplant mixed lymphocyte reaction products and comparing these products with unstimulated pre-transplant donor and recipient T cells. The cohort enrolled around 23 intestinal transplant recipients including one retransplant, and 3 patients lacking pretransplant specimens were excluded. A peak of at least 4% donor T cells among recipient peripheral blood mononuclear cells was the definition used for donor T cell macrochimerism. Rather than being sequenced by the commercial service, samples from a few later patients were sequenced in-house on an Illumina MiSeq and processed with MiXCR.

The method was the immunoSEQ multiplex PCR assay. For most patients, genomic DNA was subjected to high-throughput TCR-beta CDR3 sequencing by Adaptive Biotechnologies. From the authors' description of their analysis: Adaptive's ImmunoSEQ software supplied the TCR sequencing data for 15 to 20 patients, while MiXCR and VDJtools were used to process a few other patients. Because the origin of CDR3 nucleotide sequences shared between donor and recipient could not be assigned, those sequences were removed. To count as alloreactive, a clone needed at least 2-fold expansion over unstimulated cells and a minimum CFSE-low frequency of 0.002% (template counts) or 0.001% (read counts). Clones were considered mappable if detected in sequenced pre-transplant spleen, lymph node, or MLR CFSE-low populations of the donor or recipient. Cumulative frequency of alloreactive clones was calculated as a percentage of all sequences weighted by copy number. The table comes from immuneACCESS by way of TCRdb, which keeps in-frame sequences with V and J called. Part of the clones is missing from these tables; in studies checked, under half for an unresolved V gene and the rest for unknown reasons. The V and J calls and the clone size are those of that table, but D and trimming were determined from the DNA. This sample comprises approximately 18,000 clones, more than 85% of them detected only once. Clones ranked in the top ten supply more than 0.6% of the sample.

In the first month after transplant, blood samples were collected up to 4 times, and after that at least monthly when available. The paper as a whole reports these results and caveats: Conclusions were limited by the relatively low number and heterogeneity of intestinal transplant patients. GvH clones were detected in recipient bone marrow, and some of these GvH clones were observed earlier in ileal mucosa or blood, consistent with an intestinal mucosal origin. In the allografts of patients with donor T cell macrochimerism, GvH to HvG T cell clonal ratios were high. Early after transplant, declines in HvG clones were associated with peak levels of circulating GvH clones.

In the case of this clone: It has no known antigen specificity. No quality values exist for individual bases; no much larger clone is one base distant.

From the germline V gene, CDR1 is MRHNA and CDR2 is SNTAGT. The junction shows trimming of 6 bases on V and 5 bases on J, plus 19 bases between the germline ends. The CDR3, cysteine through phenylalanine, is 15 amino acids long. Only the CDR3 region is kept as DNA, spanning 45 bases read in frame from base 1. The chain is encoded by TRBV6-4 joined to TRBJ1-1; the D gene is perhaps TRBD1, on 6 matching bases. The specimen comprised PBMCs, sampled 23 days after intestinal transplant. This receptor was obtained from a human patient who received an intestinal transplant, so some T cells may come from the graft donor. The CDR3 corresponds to CASSARDTDRTEAFF. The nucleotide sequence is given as TGTGCCAGCAGCGCCCGGGACACCGATAGGACTGAAGCTTTCTTT.